This T cell receptor beta chain emerged from a study of T cell repertoires in cytomegalovirus infection. Study outcomes and limitations: Ex vivo responses were dominated by HLA-C-restricted CMV-specific TCR beta clonotypes.

To note about this clonotype: Its target is not known.

Germline V CDR1 and CDR2: SEHNR, FQNEAQ (reference sequence). The CDR3 is 12 amino acids. V lost 3 bases to trimming and J lost 8 bases, with 8 bases between them. MiXCR was run by TCRdb on the reads, yielding one entry per CDR3 protein. This table holds approximately 750,000 distinct CDR3 sequences, 35% to 40% found once. The chain is built from TRBV7-9 and TRBJ2-1; D ambiguous. Sequenced: PBMCs. The TCR originated in a human donor in good health (CMV status not recorded). Some clones in this sample may be carry-over from other donors' samples. The CDR3 DNA follows: TGTGCCAGCAGCTTTTCTTGGGATGAGCAGTTCTTC. Its protein product is CASSFSWDEQFF.